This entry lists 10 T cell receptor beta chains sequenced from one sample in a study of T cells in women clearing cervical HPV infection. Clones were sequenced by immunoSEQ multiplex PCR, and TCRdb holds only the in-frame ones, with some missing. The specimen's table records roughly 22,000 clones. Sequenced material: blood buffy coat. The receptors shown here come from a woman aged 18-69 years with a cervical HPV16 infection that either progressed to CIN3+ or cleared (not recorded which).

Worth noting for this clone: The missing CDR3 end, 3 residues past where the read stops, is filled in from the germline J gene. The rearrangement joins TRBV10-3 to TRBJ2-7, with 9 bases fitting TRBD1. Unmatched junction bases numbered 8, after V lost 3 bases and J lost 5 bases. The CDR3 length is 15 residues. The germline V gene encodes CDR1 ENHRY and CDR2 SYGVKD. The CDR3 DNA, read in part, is TGTGCCATCAGTGAACCGGGGACAGGGACCCACGAG. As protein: CAISEPGTGTHE. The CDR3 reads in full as CAISEPGTGTHEQYF.

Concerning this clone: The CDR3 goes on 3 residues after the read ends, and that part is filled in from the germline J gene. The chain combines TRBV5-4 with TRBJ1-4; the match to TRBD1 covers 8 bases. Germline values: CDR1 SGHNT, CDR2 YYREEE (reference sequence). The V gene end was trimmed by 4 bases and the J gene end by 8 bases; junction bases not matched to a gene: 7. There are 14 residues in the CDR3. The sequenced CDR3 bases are TGTGCCAGCAGCCAGACAGGGGCTAGGGAAAAA. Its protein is CASSQTGAREK. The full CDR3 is CASSQTGAREKLFF.

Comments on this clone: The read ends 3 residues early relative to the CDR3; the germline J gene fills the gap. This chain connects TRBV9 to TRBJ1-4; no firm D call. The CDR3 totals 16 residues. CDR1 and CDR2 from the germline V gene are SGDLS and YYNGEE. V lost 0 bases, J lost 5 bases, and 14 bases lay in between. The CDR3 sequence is CASSVGITVGNEKLFF. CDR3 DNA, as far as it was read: TGTGCCAGCAGCGTAGGTATTACAGTAGGGAATGAAAAA.

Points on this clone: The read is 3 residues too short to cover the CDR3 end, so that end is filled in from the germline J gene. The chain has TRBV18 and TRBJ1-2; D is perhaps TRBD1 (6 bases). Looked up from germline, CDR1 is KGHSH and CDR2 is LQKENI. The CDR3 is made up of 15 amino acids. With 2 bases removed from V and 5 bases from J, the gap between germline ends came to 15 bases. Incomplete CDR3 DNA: TGTGCCAGCTCACCAGGGACCAGGACAGATTATGGC. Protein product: CASSPGTRTDYG. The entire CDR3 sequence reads CASSPGTRTDYGYTF.

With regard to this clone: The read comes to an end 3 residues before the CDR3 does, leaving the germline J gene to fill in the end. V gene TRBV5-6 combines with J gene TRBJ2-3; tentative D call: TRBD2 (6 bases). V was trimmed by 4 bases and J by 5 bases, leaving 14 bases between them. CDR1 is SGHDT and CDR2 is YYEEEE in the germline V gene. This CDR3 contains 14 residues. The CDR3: CASSKIAVGDTQYF. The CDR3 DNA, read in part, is TGTGCCAGCAGCAAAATAGCGGTAGGAGATACG.

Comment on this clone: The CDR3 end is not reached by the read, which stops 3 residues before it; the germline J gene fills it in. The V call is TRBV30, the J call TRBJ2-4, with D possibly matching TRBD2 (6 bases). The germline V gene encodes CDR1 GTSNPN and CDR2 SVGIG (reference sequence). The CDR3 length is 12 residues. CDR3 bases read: TGTGCCTGGTCAGGAGGGGCTAAGGGT. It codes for CAWSGGAKG. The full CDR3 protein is CAWSGGAKGQYF.

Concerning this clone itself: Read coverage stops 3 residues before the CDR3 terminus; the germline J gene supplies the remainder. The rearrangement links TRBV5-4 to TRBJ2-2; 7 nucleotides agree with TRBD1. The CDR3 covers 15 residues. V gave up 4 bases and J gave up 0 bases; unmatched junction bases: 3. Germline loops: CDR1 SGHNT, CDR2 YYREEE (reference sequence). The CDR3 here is CASSPGGSNTGELFF. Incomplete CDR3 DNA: TGTGCCAGCAGCCCAGGGGGTTCGAACACCGGGGAG.

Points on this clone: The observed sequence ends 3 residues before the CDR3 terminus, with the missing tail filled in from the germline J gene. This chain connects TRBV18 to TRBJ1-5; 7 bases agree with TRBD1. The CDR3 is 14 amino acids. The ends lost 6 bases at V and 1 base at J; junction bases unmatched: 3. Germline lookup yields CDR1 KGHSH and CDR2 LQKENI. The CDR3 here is CASSGTDSNQPQHF. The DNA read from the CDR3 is TGTGCCAGCTCGGGGACAGACAGCAATCAGCCC.

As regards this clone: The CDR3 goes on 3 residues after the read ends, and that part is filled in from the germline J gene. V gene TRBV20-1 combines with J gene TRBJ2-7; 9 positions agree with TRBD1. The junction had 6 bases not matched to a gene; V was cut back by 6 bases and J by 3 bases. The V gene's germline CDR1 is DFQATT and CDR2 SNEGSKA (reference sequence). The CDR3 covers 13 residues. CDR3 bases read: TGCAGTGCAACAGGGACAGGGATCTACGAG. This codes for CSATGTGIYE. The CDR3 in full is CSATGTGIYEQYF.

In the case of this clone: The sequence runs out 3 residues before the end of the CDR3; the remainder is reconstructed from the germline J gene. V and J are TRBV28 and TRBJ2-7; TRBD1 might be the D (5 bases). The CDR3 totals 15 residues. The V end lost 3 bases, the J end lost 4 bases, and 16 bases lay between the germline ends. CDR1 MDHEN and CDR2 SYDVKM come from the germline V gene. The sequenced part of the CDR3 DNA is TGTGCCAGCAGTTTCGACAGAGCCGACTCTTACGAG. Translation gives CASSFDRADSYE. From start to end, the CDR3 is CASSFDRADSYEQYF. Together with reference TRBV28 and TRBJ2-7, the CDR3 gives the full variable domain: DVKVTQSSRYLVKRTGEKVFLECVQDMDHENMFWYRQDPGLGLRLIYFSYDVKMKEKGDIPEGYSVSREKKERFSLILESASTNQTSMYLCASSFDRADSYEQYFGPGTRLTVT.